This T cell receptor beta chain was documented in a study of T cell repertoires in cytomegalovirus infection. Study background: Public TCR beta signatures marked donors with CMV infection and the matching HLA. General observations from the study: Identification of carriers of CMV plus the relevant HLA was achieved through cumulative public TCR beta family frequency.

At least ten counts were recorded for this clonotype. The antigen remains undetermined. This CDR3 is 13 amino acids long. The V gene lost 1 base and the J gene lost 4 bases, with 7 bases spanning the gap. TCRdb itself ran the reads through MiXCR, one entry per CDR3 protein. Of 100,000 to 150,000 distinct CDR3 sequences in the sample, around 25% were seen once. The clonotype was recovered from a human donor in good health (CMV status not recorded). Some clones in this sample may be carry-over from other donors' samples. The sequenced sample was PBMCs, sequenced either directly or after in vitro stimulation (not recorded which). This sequence joins TRBV12-3 or TRBV12-4 and TRBJ1-1; possible D gene TRBD1, 6 bases. The CDR3 spells CASSLDRATEAFF. The CDR3 DNA reads TGTGCCAGCAGTTTAGACAGGGCCACTGAAGCTTTCTTT.